This T cell receptor (beta chain) stems from a study of CD8 T cells in ankylosing spondylitis. TCRdb processed the 5' RACE reads anew with MiXCR; each CDR3 protein has one entry. The data contain 300,000 to 400,000 distinct CDR3 sequences, more than 20% of them singletons. Trimming at V came to 8 bases and at J to 2 bases, leaving 6 bases not matched to a gene. The CDR3 is made up of 15 amino acids. Germline V lookup: CDR1 SEHNR, CDR2 FQNEAQ (reference sequence). The clonotype originates from a male donor with ankylosing spondylitis or in good health (not recorded which). Sequencing input: blood, either unsorted or a sorted T cell fraction (not recorded which). The chain has TRBV7-9 and TRBJ2-5; 12 positions agree with TRBD2. CDR3 region: CASVGLAGLQETQYF. CDR3 DNA sequence: TGTGCCAGCGTAGGACTAGCGGGGCTGCAAGAGACCCAGTACTTC.